Following are 5 T cell receptor beta chains from one sample sequenced in a study of blood T cell repertoires in COVID-19. Profiled with immunoSEQ multiplex PCR; TCRdb holds only in-frame clones, not every one. The sample lists 250,000 to 350,000 clones, 90% seen once, with about 7% in the top ten. Sequencing used peripheral blood. Receptors were obtained from a woman aged 25 to 39 with COVID-19, enrolled during active disease.

In its sample, this clone was seen once. The chain couples TRBV3-1 (or the pseudogene TRBV3-2) to TRBJ2-7; a possible D gene is TRBD2 (6 bases). Trimming removed 1 base at V and 6 bases at J, with 10 bases between. The germline V gene encodes CDR1 LGHDT and CDR2 YNNKEL (reference sequence). The CDR3 is 13 residues long. The CDR3 DNA is TGTGCCAGCAGCCAAGTGCGGAGGGGCGAGCAGTACTTC. Translated, it gives CASSQVRRGEQYF.

This rearrangement joins TRBV19 to TRBJ2-3; 8 bases are shared with TRBD1. V shed 10 bases, J shed 0 bases, and the junction held 3 bases outside the gene matches. The CDR3 extends over 13 amino acids. Germline V gene sequence: CDR1 LNHDA, CDR2 SQIVND (reference sequence). CDR3 DNA sequence: TGTGCCACCGACAGGGGAAGCACAGATACGCAGTATTTT. Translating it yields CATDRGSTDTQYF.

The chain combines TRBV27 with TRBJ2-7, with a tentative D call TRBD1 (5 bases). The germline V gene encodes CDR1 MNHEY and CDR2 SMNVEV (reference sequence). CDR3 length: 14 amino acids. V was trimmed by 5 bases and J by 4 bases, leaving 15 bases between them. CDR3 DNA: TGTGCCAGCAGTCCAAATGTACAGGTATACGAGCAGTACTTC. It is translated as CASSPNVQVYEQYF.

The rearrangement uses TRBV5-1 and TRBJ2-3; 7 bases match TRBD1. This CDR3 is built from 13 residues. V trimming: 2 bases; J trimming: 4 bases; junction bases outside the gene matches: 1. CDR1 and CDR2 from the germline V gene are SGHRS and YFSETQ. CDR3 bases: TGCGCCAGCAGCTTCACAGGGGCAGATACGCAGTATTTT. Its protein product is CASSFTGADTQYF.

The V and J genes are TRBV5-1 and TRBJ2-2, with TRBD1 matching over 7 bases. Germline V gene lookup returns CDR1 SGHRS and CDR2 YFSETQ. The CDR3 spans 15 residues. Losses at the gene ends were 3 bases for V and 1 base for J; bases not matched to a gene: 3. The CDR3 DNA sequence: TGCGCCAGCAGCTGGGGACAGCAGAACACCGGGGAGCTGTTTTTT. Translation gives CASSWGQQNTGELFF.